Listed below are T cell receptor beta chains from one sample, sequenced in a study of regulatory and conventional T cells in RAG deficiency. TCRdb's table, derived via immunoSEQ multiplex PCR, lists solely in-frame clones and lacks some. The profile shows 20,000 or so clones, roughly 89% of them singletons. The sample was also reused in another study, on regulatory T cells.

The sample was Tregs sorted from blood. The receptor set was obtained from a human donor in good health. CDR3s include the opening cysteine and the closing phenylalanine or tryptophan. Expanded clones are given a class, and other clones once, few, many or no size at all.

J | V | size | CDR3
TRBJ1-1 | TRBV5-1 | . | CASSLTVNTEAFF
TRBJ2-1 | TRBV5-1 | few | CASSLAERGDFPQFF
TRBJ1-6 | TRBV30 | . | CAWRATDRGVLSSYNSPLHF
TRBJ1-1 | TRBV9 | . | CASSVADRVYTEAFF
TRBJ1-5 | TRBV28 | . | CASSLNSGSNQPQHF
TRBJ2-3 | TRBV19 | . | CASSKTGGEDTQYF
TRBJ1-4 | TRBV11-3 | . | CASSFRGRTEKLFF
TRBJ2-5 | TRBV7-3 | . | CASSANSGGQETQYF
TRBJ2-5 | TRBV7-8 | . | CASSLGGVRSGGQETQYF
TRBJ1-5 | TRBV19 | few | CASSMTGNNQPQHF
TRBJ1-2 | TRBV6-1 | . | CASSEVEWLASSEGYTF
TRBJ2-1 | TRBV28 | . | CASSQTSGRINEQFF